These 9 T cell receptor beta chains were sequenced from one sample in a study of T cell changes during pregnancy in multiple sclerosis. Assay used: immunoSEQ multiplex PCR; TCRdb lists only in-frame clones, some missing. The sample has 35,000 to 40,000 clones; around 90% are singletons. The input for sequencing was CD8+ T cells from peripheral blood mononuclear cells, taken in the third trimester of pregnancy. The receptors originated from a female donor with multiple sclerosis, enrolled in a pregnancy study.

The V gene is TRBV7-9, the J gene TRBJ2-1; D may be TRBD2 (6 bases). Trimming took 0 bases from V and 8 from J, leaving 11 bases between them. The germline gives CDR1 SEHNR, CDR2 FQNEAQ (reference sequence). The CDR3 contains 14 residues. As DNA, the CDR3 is TGTGCCAGCAGCTTAGCGGGAGGTGGGGATGAGCAGTTCTTC. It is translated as CASSLAGGGDEQFF.

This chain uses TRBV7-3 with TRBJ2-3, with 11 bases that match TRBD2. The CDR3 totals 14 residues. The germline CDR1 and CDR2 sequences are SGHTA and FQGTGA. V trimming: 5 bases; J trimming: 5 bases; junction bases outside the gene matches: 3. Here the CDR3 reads CASSHGLAGDTQYF. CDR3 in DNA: TGTGCCAGCAGCCACGGACTAGCGGGAGATACGCAGTATTTT. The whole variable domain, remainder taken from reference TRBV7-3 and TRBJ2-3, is GAGVSQTPSNKVTEKGKYVELRCDPISGHTALYWYRQSLGQGPEFLIYFQGTGAADDSGLPNDRFFAVRPEGSVSTLKIQRTERGDSAVYLCASSHGLAGDTQYFGPGTRLTVL.

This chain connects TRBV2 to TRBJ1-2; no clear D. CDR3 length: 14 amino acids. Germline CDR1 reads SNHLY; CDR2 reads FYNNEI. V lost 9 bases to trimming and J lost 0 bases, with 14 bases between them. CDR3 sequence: CASSSYLANYGYTF. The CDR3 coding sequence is TGTGCCAGTAGTTCATACTTAGCTAACTATGGCTACACCTTC.

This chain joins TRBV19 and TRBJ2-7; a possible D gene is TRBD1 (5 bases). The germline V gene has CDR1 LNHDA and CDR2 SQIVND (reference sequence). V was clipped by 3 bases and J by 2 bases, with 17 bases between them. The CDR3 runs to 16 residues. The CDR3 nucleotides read TGTGCCAGTAGTATTATCCTTGGGGCTTCTCCCTACGAGCAGTACTTC. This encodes CASSIILGASPYEQYF. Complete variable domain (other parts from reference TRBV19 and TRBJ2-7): DGGITQSPKYLFRKEGQNVTLSCEQNLNHDAMYWYRQDPGQGLRLIYYSQIVNDFQKGDIAEGYSVSREKKESFPLTVTSAQKNPTAFYLCASSIILGASPYEQYFGPGTRLTVT.

CDR3 nucleotides: TGTGCCAGCAGTTTTGGACTAGCGGGAAGCGAGCAGTACTTC. This sequence encodes CASSFGLAGSEQYF. V usage is TRBV27 and J usage is TRBJ2-7; TRBD2 matches 12 bases. The germline CDR1 and CDR2 sequences are MNHEY and SMNVEV (reference sequence). This CDR3 has 14 amino acids. The V gene end was trimmed by 3 bases and the J gene end by 6 bases; junction bases not matched to a gene: 3.

The CDR3 region has the DNA TGTGCCAGCAGCTTAGGGCCGGGACAAGCCTACGAGCAGTACTTC. It translates to CASSLGPGQAYEQYF. The chain carries TRBV11-3 and TRBJ2-7, with D possibly TRBD1 on 6 matching bases. The length of the CDR3 is 15 residues. CDR1 and CDR2 from the germline V gene are SGHNT and YENEEA. Deletions cut 1 base from V and 2 bases from J, with 12 bases between.

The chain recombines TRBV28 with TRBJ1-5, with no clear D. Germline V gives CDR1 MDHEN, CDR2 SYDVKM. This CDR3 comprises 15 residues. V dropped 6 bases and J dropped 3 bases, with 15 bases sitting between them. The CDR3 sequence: CASSPRVADNQPQHF. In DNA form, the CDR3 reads TGTGCCAGCAGCCCCCGGGTGGCAGACAATCAGCCCCAGCATTTT. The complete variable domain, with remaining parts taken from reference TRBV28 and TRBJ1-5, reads DVKVTQSSRYLVKRTGEKVFLECVQDMDHENMFWYRQDPGLGLRLIYFSYDVKMKEKGDIPEGYSVSREKKERFSLILESASTNQTSMYLCASSPRVADNQPQHFGDGTRLSIL.

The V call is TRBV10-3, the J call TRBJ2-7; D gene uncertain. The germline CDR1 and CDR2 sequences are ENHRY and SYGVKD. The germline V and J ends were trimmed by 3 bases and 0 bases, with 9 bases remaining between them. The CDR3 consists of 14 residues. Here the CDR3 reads CAISDPPISYEQYF. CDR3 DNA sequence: TGTGCCATCAGTGACCCCCCTATCTCCTACGAGCAGTACTTC.

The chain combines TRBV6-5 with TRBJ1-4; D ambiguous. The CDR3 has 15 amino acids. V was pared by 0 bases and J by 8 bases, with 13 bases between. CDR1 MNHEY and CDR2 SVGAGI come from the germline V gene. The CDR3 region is CASSYSMTWREKLFF. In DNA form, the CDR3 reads TGTGCCAGCAGTTACTCGATGACGTGGAGGGAAAAACTGTTTTTT.